This T cell receptor beta chain was recorded in a study of T cells in Graves' hyperthyroidism and ophthalmopathy (dated by TCRdb to the late 2010s). Notes on the research overall: Peripheral blood samples were taken at the time of initial diagnosis, prior to any treatment. To identify distinguishing TCR V-J signatures, a discovery cohort of around 100 patients was used, comprising 43 with Graves' ophthalmopathy and around 60 with stable Graves' hyperthyroidism. Prospective prediction of ophthalmopathy was tested in an independent validation cohort consisting of 18 hyperthyroidism patients and some 17 patients who later progressed to ophthalmopathy. The roughly 94 discovery patients were randomly divided into training and test sets at a 7:3 ratio. In addition, the study compared T-cell repertoires in thyroid tissue and in blood from about 6 Graves' hyperthyroidism patients. Following sampling, methimazole starting at 30 mg daily was given to hyperthyroidism patients, and high-dose intravenous methylprednisolone was given to ophthalmopathy patients. The paper reports TCR Vbeta CDR3 sequencing of 135 peripheral blood samples: over 40 ophthalmopathy, under 80 hyperthyroidism and some 17 progressor patients.

CDR1 and CDR2 (MDHEN, SYDVKM) derive from the germline V gene. V loses 10 bases of germline sequence and J loses 3 bases, and the interval between the two ends is 13 bases. The cysteine opens and the phenylalanine closes a CDR3 of 12 amino acids. Of the read, only the CDR3 DNA is kept; its 36 bases are in frame from base 1. The TCR beta CDR3 regions were amplified from the RNA transcripts. The first round of RT-PCR for the TCR CDR3 was performed with the HTBI primer set and the Qiagen OneStep RT-PCR kit. Libraries were constructed in a second round of multiplex PCR, after which size selection and purification were performed. Sequencing of the libraries was done on an Illumina HiSeq2000 using paired-end 100 bp reads. From the authors' description of their analysis: Raw data were processed with SOAPnuke, discarding reads with adapters, uncalled bases, mean Phred below 15, or no exact constant-primer or identifier match. High-quality paired reads were merged using COPE v1.2.5, and each unique nucleotide sequence was defined as a clonotype. MiTCR v1.1 was used to align the clonotypes against IMGT TRBV, TRBD and TRBJ reference segments. Analysis was restricted to V-J combinations with a frequency above 0.0001, which covered 99% to 99.2% of repertoires. A TCS score was defined as the ratio of F50 (clonal expansion) to E x V (chaos), with BLOSUM62-based TCRdist applied between CDR3 peptides within each V-J. Welch's t-statistics and random forest reduced fewer than 600 V-J features to roughly 13, which were used in a naive Bayes classifier (R e1071). Thyroid-blood repertoire similarity was quantified with the Morisita-Horn index. Using fastp trimming at Q25 and MiXCR clonotype assembly, TCRdb reanalyzed the public sequencing data and kept in-frame beta chains. Duplicate CDR3 protein sequences are folded into a single record with the most common DNA and genes. TCRdb's processing, not the authors' own work, is the source of the V and J calls. For this sample there are approximately 610,000 distinct CDR3 sequences; roughly 15% appear just once. The ten biggest clones cover around 4.1% of the sample.

In the ophthalmopathy patients, disease was moderately to severely active, with a Clinical Activity Score of 3 or more, a NOSPECS grade of 4 or more, and a duration of less than 3 months. Any patient with an uncontrolled infection, another autoimmune disease, pregnancy or lactation was excluded. Diagnoses relied on clinical symptoms, serum thyroxine and TRAb, thyroid ultrasound and orbital computed tomography. PBMCs were isolated from roughly 10 ml of fresh peripheral blood by Ficoll-Paque density gradient centrifugation. Total RNA was extracted with Trizol reagent, and quality was checked on an Agilent 2100 Bioanalyzer. At least ten counts were recorded for this clonotype. Its antigen is not yet known. Per-base quality was not reported, and no clone a single base away is much larger than it. Overall study results and their limits: Blood samples also contained most of the expanded thyroid clonotypes (frequency above 0.001), which suggests that blood repertoires may reflect thyroid immune responses. A model built on a 13 V-J signature distinguished ophthalmopathy from stable hyperthyroidism, reaching roughly 88% sensitivity and about 81% specificity in cross-validation and 80%/75% in testing. In validation, the model predicted progression to ophthalmopathy a median of 6.5 months before onset, with 65% to 71% sensitivity and about 72% specificity. No statistical method was used to set the sample size in advance, and investigators knew the group allocation.

Recombination linked TRBV28 to TRBJ2-7; the D region may be TRBD1 or TRBD2, each matching 5 bases equally. The TCR comes from a woman aged 40 to 50 with Graves' ophthalmopathy. The sequencing input was blood. The CDR3 region: CATLGDFYEQYF. The sequenced DNA is TGTGCCACTCTGGGGGATTTCTACGAGCAGTACTTC. This CDR3, with the reference TRBV28 and TRBJ2-7 proteins standing in past its ends, gives the full variable domain DVKVTQSSRYLVKRTGEKVFLECVQDMDHENMFWYRQDPGLGLRLIYFSYDVKMKEKGDIPEGYSVSREKKERFSLILESASTNQTSMYLCATLGDFYEQYFGPGTRLTVT.